This T cell receptor (beta chain) was documented in a study of T-cell memory formation after mild COVID-19. Broader study findings: CD4+ bias marked clones expanding day 15 to 37, unlike balanced contracting clones.

Comment on this clonotype: Its antigen is still unknown.

Between the trimmed V and J ends, which lost 0 bases and 7 bases, there was a span of 12 bases. The length of the CDR3 is 15 residues. CDR1 and CDR2 (germline): MNHEY, SVGEGT. TCRdb re-called the 5' RACE reads through MiXCR, storing one row per CDR3 protein. The table lists some 120,000 distinct CDR3 sequences, approximately 15% of them singletons. The source material was PBMCs or a T cell subset sorted from them (not recorded which). The V call is TRBV6-2 or TRBV6-3, the J call TRBJ2-2; maybe TRBD1 (5 bases). The clonotype originates from a man aged 18-30 years who had mild COVID-19 (a few samples of this study predate the infection). Cell type and time point are not known. In DNA, the CDR3 is TGTGCCAGCAGTTACTCGGGGCCGATCGGCGGGGAGCTGTTTTTT. Protein sequence: CASSYSGPIGGELFF.